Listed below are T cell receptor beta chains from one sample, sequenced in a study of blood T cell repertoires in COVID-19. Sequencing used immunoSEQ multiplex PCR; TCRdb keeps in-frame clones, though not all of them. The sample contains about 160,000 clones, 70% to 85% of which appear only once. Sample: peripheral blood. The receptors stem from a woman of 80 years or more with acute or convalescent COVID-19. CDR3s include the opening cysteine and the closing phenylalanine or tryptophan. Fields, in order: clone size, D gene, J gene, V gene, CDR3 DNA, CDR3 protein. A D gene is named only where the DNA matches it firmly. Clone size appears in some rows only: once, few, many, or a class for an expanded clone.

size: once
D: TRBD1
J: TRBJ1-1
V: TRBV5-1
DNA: TGCGCCAGCAGCTCAGACAGGGGGCTGTCTGAAGCTTTCTTT
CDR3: CASSSDRGLSEAFF

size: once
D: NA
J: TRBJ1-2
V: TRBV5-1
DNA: TGCGCCAGCAGCTTGGTTGAGGGCATCTATGGCTACACCTTC
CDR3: CASSLVEGIYGYTF

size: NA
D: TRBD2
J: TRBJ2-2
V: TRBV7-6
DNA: TGTGCCAGCAGCTTAATGGGGACTAGCGGGAACACCGGGGAGCTGTTTTTT
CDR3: CASSLMGTSGNTGELFF

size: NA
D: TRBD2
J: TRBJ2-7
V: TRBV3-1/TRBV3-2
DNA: TGTGCCAGCAGCCAACTAGCGGTGGGGAGCTACGAGCAGTACTTC
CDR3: CASSQLAVGSYEQYF

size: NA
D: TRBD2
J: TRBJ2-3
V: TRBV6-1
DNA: TGTGCCAGCAGTGACCCTAGCGGGAGCACAGATACGCAGTATTTT
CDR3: CASSDPSGSTDTQYF

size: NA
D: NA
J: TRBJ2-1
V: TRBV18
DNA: TGTGCCAGCTCACCAATGCGGGGCACCTACAATGAGCAGTTCTTC
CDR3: CASSPMRGTYNEQFF

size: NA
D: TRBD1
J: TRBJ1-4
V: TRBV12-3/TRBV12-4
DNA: TGTGCCAGCAGGAGACAGGGTAATGAAAAACTGTTTTTT
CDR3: CASRRQGNEKLFF

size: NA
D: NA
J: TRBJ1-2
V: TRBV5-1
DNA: TGCGCCAGCAGCTCGGACGGGGGGATCACGTCTGGCTACACCTTC
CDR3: CASSSDGGITSGYTF

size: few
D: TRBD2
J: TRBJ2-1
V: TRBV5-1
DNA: TGCGCCAGCAGCTTGGATAGCGGGAGGGCCAATGAGCAGTTCTTC
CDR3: CASSLDSGRANEQFF

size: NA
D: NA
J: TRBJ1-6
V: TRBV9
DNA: TGTGCCAGCAGCGCTCGGGGTAATGATAATTCACCCCTCCACTTT
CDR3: CASSARGNDNSPLHF

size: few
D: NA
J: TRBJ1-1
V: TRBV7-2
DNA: TGTGCCAGCAGCTCCCAGGGTGCGGGGCCCACTGAAGCTTTCTTT
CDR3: CASSSQGAGPTEAFF

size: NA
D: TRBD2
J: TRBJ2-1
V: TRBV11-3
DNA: TGTGCCAGCAGCTTAGGGACTAGCGGGAGGGAGCAGTTCTTC
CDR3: CASSLGTSGREQFF

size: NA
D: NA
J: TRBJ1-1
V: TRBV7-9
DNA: TGTGCCAGCAGCCCTAACCTCCCCAGGCCGAACACTGAAGCTTTCTTT
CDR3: CASSPNLPRPNTEAFF

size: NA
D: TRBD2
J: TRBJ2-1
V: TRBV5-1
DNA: TGCGCCAGCAGCTTGCTCGCGGGAGGGCCAGCGGGGGACAATGAGCAGTTCTTC
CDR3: CASSLLAGGPAGDNEQFF

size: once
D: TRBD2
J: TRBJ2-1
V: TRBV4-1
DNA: TGCGCCAGCAGCCTACTAGCGGGAAACGATGAGCAGTTCTTC
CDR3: CASSLLAGNDEQFF

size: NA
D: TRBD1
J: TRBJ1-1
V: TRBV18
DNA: TGTGCCAGCTCATGGACAGGGGGGAACACTGAAGCTTTCTTT
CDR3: CASSWTGGNTEAFF

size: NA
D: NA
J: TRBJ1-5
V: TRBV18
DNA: TGTGCCAGCTCACCACGGGGGGAATGGGGTCAGCCCCAGCATTTT
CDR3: CASSPRGEWGQPQHF

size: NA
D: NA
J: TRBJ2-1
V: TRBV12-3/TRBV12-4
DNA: TGTGCCAGCAGTCCGCGCCTGAATGAGCAGTTCTTC
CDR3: CASSPRLNEQFF

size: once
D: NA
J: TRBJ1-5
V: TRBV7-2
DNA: TGTGCCAGCAGCTTATTTTATAGCAATCAGCCCCAGCATTTT
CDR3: CASSLFYSNQPQHF

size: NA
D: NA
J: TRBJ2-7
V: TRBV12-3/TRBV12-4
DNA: TGTGCCAGCTCCGGGGCCTACGAGCAGTACTTC
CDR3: CASSGAYEQYF

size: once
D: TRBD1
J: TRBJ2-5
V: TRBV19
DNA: TGTGCCAGTAGTCGAACAGGGGGCGTGGAGACCCAGTACTTC
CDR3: CASSRTGGVETQYF

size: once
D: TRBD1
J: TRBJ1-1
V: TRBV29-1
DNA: TGCAGCGTTGCTGGGACAGGAGTGAACACTGAAGCTTTCTTT
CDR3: CSVAGTGVNTEAFF

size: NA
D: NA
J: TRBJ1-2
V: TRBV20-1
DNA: TGCAGTGTTAACAGTTGGGATGGCTACACCTTC
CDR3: CSVNSWDGYTF

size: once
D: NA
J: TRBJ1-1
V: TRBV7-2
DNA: TGTGCCAGCAGCTCCTTGGGAGTTATGAACACTGAAGCTTTCTTT
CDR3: CASSSLGVMNTEAFF